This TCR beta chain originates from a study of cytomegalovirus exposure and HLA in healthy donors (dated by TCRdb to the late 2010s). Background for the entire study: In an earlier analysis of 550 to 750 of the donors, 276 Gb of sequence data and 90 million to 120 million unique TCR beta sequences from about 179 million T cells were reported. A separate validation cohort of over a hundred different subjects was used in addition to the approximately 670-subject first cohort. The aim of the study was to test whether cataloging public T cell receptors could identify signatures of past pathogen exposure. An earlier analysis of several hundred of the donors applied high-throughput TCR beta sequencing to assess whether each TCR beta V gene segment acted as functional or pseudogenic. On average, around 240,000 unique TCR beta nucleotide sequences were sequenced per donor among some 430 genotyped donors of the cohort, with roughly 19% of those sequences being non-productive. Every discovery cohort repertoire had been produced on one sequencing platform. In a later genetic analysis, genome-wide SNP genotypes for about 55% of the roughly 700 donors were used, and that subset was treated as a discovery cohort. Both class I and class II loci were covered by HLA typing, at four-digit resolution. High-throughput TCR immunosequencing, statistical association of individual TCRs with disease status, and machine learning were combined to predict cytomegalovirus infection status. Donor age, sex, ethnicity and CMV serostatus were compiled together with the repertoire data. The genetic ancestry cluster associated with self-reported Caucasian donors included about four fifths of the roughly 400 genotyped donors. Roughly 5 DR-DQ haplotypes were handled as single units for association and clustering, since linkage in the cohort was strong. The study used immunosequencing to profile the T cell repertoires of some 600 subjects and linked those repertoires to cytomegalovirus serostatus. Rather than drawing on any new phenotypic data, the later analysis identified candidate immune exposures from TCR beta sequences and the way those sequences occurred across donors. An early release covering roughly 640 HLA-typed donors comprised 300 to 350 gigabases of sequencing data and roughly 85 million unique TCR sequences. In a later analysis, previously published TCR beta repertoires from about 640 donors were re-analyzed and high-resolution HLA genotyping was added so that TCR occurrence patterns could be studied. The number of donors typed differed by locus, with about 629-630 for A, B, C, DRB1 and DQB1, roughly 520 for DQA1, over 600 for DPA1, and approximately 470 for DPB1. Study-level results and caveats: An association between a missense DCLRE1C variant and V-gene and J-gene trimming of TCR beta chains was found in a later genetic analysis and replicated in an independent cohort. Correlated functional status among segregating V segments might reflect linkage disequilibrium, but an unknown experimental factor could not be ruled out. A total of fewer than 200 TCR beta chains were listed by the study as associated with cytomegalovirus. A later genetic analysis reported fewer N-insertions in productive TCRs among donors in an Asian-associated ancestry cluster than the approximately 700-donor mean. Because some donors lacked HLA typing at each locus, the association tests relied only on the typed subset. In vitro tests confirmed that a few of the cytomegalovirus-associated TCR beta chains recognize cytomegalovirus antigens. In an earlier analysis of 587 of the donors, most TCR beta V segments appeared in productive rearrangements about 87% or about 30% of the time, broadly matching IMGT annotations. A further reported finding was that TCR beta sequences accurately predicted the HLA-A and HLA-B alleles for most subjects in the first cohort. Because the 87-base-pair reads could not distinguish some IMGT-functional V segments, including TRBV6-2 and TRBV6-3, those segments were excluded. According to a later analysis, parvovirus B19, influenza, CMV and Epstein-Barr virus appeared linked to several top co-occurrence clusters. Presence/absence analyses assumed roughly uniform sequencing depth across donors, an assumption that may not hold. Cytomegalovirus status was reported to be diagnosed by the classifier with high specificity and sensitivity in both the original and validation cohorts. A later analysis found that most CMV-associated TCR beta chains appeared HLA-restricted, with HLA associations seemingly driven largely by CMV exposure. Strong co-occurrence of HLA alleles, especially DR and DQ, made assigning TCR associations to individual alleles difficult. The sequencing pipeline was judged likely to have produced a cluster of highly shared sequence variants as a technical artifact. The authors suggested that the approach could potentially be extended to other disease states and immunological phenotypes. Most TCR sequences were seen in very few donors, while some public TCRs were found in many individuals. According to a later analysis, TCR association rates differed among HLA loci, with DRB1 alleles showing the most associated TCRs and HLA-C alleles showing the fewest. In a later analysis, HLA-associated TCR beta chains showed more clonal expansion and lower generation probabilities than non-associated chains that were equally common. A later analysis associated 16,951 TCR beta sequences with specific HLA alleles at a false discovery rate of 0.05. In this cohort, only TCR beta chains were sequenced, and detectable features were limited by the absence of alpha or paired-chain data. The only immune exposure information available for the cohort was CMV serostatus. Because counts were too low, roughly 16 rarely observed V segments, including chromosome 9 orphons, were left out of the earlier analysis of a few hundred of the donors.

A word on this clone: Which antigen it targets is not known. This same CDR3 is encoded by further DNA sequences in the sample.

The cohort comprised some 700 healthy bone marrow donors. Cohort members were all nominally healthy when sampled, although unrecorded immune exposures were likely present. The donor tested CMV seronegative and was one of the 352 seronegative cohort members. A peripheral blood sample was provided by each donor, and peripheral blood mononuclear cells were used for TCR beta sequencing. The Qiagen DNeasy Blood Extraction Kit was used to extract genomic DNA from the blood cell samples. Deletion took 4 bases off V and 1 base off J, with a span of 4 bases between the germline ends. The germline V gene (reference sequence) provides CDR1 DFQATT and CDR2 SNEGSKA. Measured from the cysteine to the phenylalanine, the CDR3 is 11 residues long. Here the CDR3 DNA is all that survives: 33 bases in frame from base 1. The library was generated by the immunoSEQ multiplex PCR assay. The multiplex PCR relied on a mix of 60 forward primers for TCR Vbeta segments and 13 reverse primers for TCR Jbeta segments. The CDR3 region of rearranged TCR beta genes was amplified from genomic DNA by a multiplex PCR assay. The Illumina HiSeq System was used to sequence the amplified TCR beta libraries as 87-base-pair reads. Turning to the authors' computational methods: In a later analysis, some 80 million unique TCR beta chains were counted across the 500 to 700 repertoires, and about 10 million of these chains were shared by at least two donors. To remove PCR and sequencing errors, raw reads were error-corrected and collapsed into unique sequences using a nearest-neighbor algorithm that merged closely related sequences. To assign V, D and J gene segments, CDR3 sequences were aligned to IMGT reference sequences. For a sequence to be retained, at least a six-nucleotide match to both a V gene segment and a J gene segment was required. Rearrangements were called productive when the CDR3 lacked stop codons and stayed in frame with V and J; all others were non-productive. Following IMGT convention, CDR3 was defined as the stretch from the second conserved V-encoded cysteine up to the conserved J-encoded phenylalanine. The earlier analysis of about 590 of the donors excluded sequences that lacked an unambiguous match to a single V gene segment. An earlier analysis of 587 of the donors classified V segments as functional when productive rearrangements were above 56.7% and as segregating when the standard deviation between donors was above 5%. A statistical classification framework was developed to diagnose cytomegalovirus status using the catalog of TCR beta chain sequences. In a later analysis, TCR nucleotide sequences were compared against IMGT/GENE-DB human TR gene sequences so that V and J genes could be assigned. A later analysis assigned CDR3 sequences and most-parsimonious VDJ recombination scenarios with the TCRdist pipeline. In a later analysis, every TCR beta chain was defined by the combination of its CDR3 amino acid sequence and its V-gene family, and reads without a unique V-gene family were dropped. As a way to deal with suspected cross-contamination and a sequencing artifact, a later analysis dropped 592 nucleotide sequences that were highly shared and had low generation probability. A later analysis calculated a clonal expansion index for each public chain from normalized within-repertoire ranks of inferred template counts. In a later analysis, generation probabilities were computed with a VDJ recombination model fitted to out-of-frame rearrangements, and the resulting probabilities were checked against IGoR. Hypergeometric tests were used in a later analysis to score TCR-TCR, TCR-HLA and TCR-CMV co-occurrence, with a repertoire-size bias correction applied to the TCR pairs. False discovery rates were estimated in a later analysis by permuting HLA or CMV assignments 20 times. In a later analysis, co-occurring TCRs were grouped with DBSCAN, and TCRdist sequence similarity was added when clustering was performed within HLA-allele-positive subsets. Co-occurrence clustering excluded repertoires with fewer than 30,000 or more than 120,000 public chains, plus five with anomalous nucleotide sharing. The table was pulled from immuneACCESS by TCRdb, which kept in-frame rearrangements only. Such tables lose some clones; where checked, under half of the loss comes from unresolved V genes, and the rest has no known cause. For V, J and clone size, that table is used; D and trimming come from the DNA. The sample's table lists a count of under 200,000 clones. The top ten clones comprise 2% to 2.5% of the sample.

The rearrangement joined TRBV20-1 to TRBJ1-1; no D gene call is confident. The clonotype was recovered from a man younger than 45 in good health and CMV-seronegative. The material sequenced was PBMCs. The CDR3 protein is CSATGNTEAFF. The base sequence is TGCAGTGCTACAGGGAACACTGAAGCTTTCTTT.